These T cell receptor beta chains were read from a single sample in a study of T cells in Graves' hyperthyroidism and ophthalmopathy. Using its own MiXCR run on the multiplex PCR reads, TCRdb lists one record per CDR3 protein. The table shows hundreds of thousands of distinct CDR3 sequences, with roughly 15% occurring only once. The sample comprised blood. All receptors come from a woman aged 60 to 75 with Graves' ophthalmopathy. CDR3s include the opening cysteine and the closing phenylalanine or tryptophan. The D gene is left open where the match is weak. Clone size, where shown, is once, few, many, or a class for clones that have expanded.

v_gene: TRBV12-3/TRBV12-4; abundance: many; d_gene: TRBD2; j_gene: TRBJ2-1; CDR3nt: TGTGCCAGCAGTTTAGGGCTAGCGGGGCGGTGGGATGAGCAGTTCTTC; CDR3aa: CASSLGLAGRWDEQFF
v_gene: TRBV13; abundance: .; d_gene: TRBD2; j_gene: TRBJ2-2; CDR3nt: TGTGCCAGCAGCCTCCGTTCCGGGAGGGCCACCGGGGAGCTGTTTTTT; CDR3aa: CASSLRSGRATGELFF
v_gene: TRBV24-1; abundance: many; d_gene: TRBD2; j_gene: TRBJ2-5; CDR3nt: TGTGCCACCAGTCGATGGGGACTAGCGGGAGTGGCAGAGACCCAGTACTTC; CDR3aa: CATSRWGLAGVAETQYF
v_gene: TRBV12-3/TRBV12-4; abundance: many; d_gene: .; j_gene: TRBJ2-5; CDR3nt: TGTGCCAGCAGTTTCTCGGGAGTTGGGCGGGAGACCCAGTACTTC; CDR3aa: CASSFSGVGRETQYF
v_gene: TRBV11-2; abundance: .; d_gene: TRBD2; j_gene: TRBJ2-1; CDR3nt: TGTGCCAGCAGCTATAGGACTAGCGGGAAGAATGAGCAGTTCTTC; CDR3aa: CASSYRTSGKNEQFF
v_gene: TRBV2; abundance: many; d_gene: TRBD1; j_gene: TRBJ1-5; CDR3nt: TGTGCCAGCGCGGGACAGGGCAATCAGCCCCAGCATTTT; CDR3aa: CASAGQGNQPQHF
v_gene: TRBV2; abundance: many; d_gene: .; j_gene: TRBJ1-1; CDR3nt: TGTGCCAGCACCACCGCGGGGAACACTGAAGCTTTCTTT; CDR3aa: CASTTAGNTEAFF
v_gene: TRBV12-3/TRBV12-4; abundance: many; d_gene: .; j_gene: TRBJ1-1; CDR3nt: TGTGCCAGCAGGGGGAGGGGACCCACTGAAGCTTTCTTT; CDR3aa: CASRGRGPTEAFF
v_gene: TRBV28; abundance: many; d_gene: .; j_gene: TRBJ1-5; CDR3nt: TGTGCCAGCAGCGGACACGCGGGAGGCAATCAGCCCCAGCATTTT; CDR3aa: CASSGHAGGNQPQHF
v_gene: TRBV7-3; abundance: many; d_gene: .; j_gene: TRBJ2-1; CDR3nt: TGTGCCAGCACCAAAGGGGGGGGGTTTGGGGATGAGCAGTTCTTC; CDR3aa: CASTKGGGFGDEQFF
v_gene: TRBV28; abundance: many; d_gene: .; j_gene: TRBJ2-5; CDR3nt: TGTGCCAGCAGCCCTTCGAGGCAAGAGACCCAGTACTTC; CDR3aa: CASSPSRQETQYF
v_gene: TRBV6-6; abundance: .; d_gene: .; j_gene: TRBJ1-2; CDR3nt: TGTGCCAGCAGTTACGGGGGAGGCGACTATGGCTACACCTTC; CDR3aa: CASSYGGGDYGYTF
v_gene: TRBV2; abundance: many; d_gene: .; j_gene: TRBJ2-7; CDR3nt: TGTGCCAGCAGTGAAATGGGTTACGAGCAGTACTTC; CDR3aa: CASSEMGYEQYF
v_gene: TRBV28; abundance: many; d_gene: .; j_gene: TRBJ2-5; CDR3nt: TGTGCCAGCAGTTTCCTCAGGGCGGGGGAGACCCAGTACTTC; CDR3aa: CASSFLRAGETQYF
v_gene: TRBV30; abundance: many; d_gene: .; j_gene: TRBJ2-6; CDR3nt: TGTGCCTGGAGTGGGGCCAACTCCGGGGCCAACGTCCTGACTTTC; CDR3aa: CAWSGANSGANVLTF
v_gene: TRBV29-1; abundance: few; d_gene: .; j_gene: TRBJ1-2; CDR3nt: TGCAGCGCCCGTGGACGGGTGGGTTTTGGCTACACCTTC; CDR3aa: CSARGRVGFGYTF
v_gene: TRBV9; abundance: few; d_gene: TRBD1; j_gene: TRBJ1-2; CDR3nt: TGTGCCAGCAGCGTGGGACAGGGGATCTATGGCTACACCTTC; CDR3aa: CASSVGQGIYGYTF
v_gene: TRBV7-3; abundance: many; d_gene: .; j_gene: TRBJ2-3; CDR3nt: TGTGCCAGCAGCTTGCAGGGTGGCACAGATACGCAGTATTTT; CDR3aa: CASSLQGGTDTQYF
v_gene: TRBV20-1; abundance: few; d_gene: TRBD2; j_gene: TRBJ2-7; CDR3nt: TGCAGTGCTAGGAGGCGGGGCGAGCGGGAGTTAGGCGAGCAGTACTTC; CDR3aa: CSARRRGERELGEQYF
v_gene: TRBV20-1; abundance: many; d_gene: .; j_gene: TRBJ1-1; CDR3nt: TGCAGTGCTCTCCGAACGAACACTGAAGCTTTCTTT; CDR3aa: CSALRTNTEAFF
v_gene: TRBV4-1; abundance: .; d_gene: .; j_gene: TRBJ2-2; CDR3nt: TGCGCCAGCAGCCAAGGCCCAGGTACGGGCACCGGGGAGCTGTTTTTT; CDR3aa: CASSQGPGTGTGELFF
v_gene: TRBV27; abundance: .; d_gene: TRBD1; j_gene: TRBJ2-1; CDR3nt: TGTGCCAGCCTCCGACAGGGTGGCAATGAGCAGTTCTTC; CDR3aa: CASLRQGGNEQFF
v_gene: TRBV2; abundance: many; d_gene: TRBD1; j_gene: TRBJ2-7; CDR3nt: TGTGCCAGCACCCTAGCGACAGGGGGCTCCTACGAGCAGTACTTC; CDR3aa: CASTLATGGSYEQYF
v_gene: TRBV28; abundance: many; d_gene: .; j_gene: TRBJ1-4; CDR3nt: TGTGCCAGCAGACCCTGGAATCGGCGGAATGAAAAACTGTTTTTT; CDR3aa: CASRPWNRRNEKLFF
v_gene: TRBV9; abundance: .; d_gene: TRBD1; j_gene: TRBJ2-1; CDR3nt: TGTGCCAGCAGCGCAAGACAGGGGACGAGCTACAATGAGCAGTTCTTC; CDR3aa: CASSARQGTSYNEQFF
v_gene: TRBV6-1; abundance: .; d_gene: .; j_gene: TRBJ2-7; CDR3nt: TGTGCCAGCAGTGAACGGCTGAGTTCGAGACTAAAGGTTAACGAGCAGTACTTC; CDR3aa: CASSERLSSRLKVNEQYF
v_gene: TRBV7-3; abundance: few; d_gene: .; j_gene: TRBJ2-3; CDR3nt: TGTGCCAGCAGCCTGAATCGAGATACGCAGTATTTT; CDR3aa: CASSLNRDTQYF
v_gene: TRBV28; abundance: many; d_gene: .; j_gene: TRBJ1-4; CDR3nt: TGTGCCAGCACGTCGAACGGAGAAAAACTGTTTTTT; CDR3aa: CASTSNGEKLFF
v_gene: TRBV28; abundance: many; d_gene: .; j_gene: TRBJ2-5; CDR3nt: TGTGCCAGCAGTTTAGGTTCATTTAGCGCAGAGACCCAGTACTTC; CDR3aa: CASSLGSFSAETQYF
v_gene: TRBV5-1; abundance: .; d_gene: .; j_gene: TRBJ1-3; CDR3nt: TGCGCCAGCAGCCCGCAAGGAGGCTTAGGAAACACCATATATTTT; CDR3aa: CASSPQGGLGNTIYF
v_gene: TRBV2; abundance: many; d_gene: .; j_gene: TRBJ2-7; CDR3nt: TGTGCCAGCAGTGGACAGGACGCTCACGAGCAGTACTTC; CDR3aa: CASSGQDAHEQYF
v_gene: TRBV5-5; abundance: few; d_gene: TRBD2; j_gene: TRBJ2-2; CDR3nt: TGTGCCAGCAGCCCTGGACTAGCGGGAGAGTCGTACGGGGAGCTGTTTTTT; CDR3aa: CASSPGLAGESYGELFF
v_gene: TRBV28; abundance: .; d_gene: TRBD2; j_gene: TRBJ2-1; CDR3nt: TGTGCCAGCAGACCGTATCCCGGGACTAGCGGGAGATCGCAGTACTCTCTTTCCGACAATGAGCAGTTCTTC; CDR3aa: CASRPYPGTSGRSQYSLSDNEQFF
v_gene: TRBV11-3; abundance: .; d_gene: TRBD2; j_gene: TRBJ2-3; CDR3nt: TGTGCCTGCAGCCCGGGGGGACTAGTTCTTAGCACAGATACGCAGTATTTT; CDR3aa: CACSPGGLVLSTDTQYF
v_gene: TRBV28; abundance: few; d_gene: .; j_gene: TRBJ2-4; CDR3nt: TGTGCCAGCAGTCGGACAGCCGGGCCCAAAAACATTCAGTACTTC; CDR3aa: CASSRTAGPKNIQYF
v_gene: TRBV24-1; abundance: .; d_gene: TRBD2; j_gene: TRBJ2-1; CDR3nt: TGTGCCACCAGTGACCCCCGGACTAGCGGGAGATTGGATGAGCAGTTCTTC; CDR3aa: CATSDPRTSGRLDEQFF
v_gene: TRBV9; abundance: many; d_gene: TRBD2; j_gene: TRBJ2-7; CDR3nt: TGTGCCAGCAGCGTACCAGATTGGACTAGCGGCTACGAGCAGTACTTC; CDR3aa: CASSVPDWTSGYEQYF
v_gene: TRBV20-1; abundance: .; d_gene: .; j_gene: TRBJ1-1; CDR3nt: TGCAGTGCCGGGCCTGGGACTGAAGCTTTCTTT; CDR3aa: CSAGPGTEAFF
v_gene: TRBV3-1; abundance: few; d_gene: TRBD1; j_gene: TRBJ1-5; CDR3nt: TGTGCCAGCAGCCAAGACCCTGAGGACAGGGCAAGGAATCAGCCCCAGCATTTT; CDR3aa: CASSQDPEDRARNQPQHF
v_gene: TRBV6-5; abundance: .; d_gene: TRBD2; j_gene: TRBJ2-5; CDR3nt: TGTGCCAGCAGTTACGGGACTAGCGGGAGGAGGGAGACCCAGTACTTC; CDR3aa: CASSYGTSGRRETQYF
v_gene: TRBV14; abundance: .; d_gene: TRBD2; j_gene: TRBJ2-2; CDR3nt: TGTGCCAGCAGCCAGTCAAGCGGGATGAACACCGGGGAGCTGTTTTTT; CDR3aa: CASSQSSGMNTGELFF
v_gene: TRBV4-2; abundance: many; d_gene: TRBD2; j_gene: TRBJ2-3; CDR3nt: TGTGCCAGCAGCCATTCAGCGGGAAGCACAGATACGCAGTATTTT; CDR3aa: CASSHSAGSTDTQYF
v_gene: TRBV28; abundance: few; d_gene: TRBD1; j_gene: TRBJ2-5; CDR3nt: TGTGCCAGCGAAAGGACAGGGGGTCAAGAGACCCAGTACTTC; CDR3aa: CASERTGGQETQYF
v_gene: TRBV11-2; abundance: .; d_gene: .; j_gene: TRBJ1-4; CDR3nt: TGTGCCAGCAGCGAGCTAGCGGGGGGCGGTGAAAAACTGTTTTTT; CDR3aa: CASSELAGGGEKLFF
v_gene: TRBV28; abundance: .; d_gene: TRBD1; j_gene: TRBJ1-3; CDR3nt: TGTGCCAGCAGTCCCACCGGACAGGGGCTTGGAAACACCATATATTTT; CDR3aa: CASSPTGQGLGNTIYF
v_gene: TRBV20-1; abundance: many; d_gene: TRBD1; j_gene: TRBJ2-5; CDR3nt: TGCAGTGCTAGGGCGGGCGGGACAGGCCAAGAGACCCAGTACTTC; CDR3aa: CSARAGGTGQETQYF
v_gene: TRBV3-1; abundance: many; d_gene: TRBD2; j_gene: TRBJ2-1; CDR3nt: TGTGCCAGCAGCCAAGGAGTTGGGGGAGGGCCCCCCCCGGGCAATGAGCAGTTCTTC; CDR3aa: CASSQGVGGGPPPGNEQFF
v_gene: TRBV5-1; abundance: .; d_gene: TRBD1; j_gene: TRBJ2-7; CDR3nt: TGCGCCGGCAGCTTCGGGACAGGCCACTACGAGCAGTACTTC; CDR3aa: CAGSFGTGHYEQYF
v_gene: TRBV28; abundance: many; d_gene: .; j_gene: TRBJ2-7; CDR3nt: TGTGCCAGCAGTTTATGGGGCAGCCCAAAGAGCGAGCAGTACTTC; CDR3aa: CASSLWGSPKSEQYF
v_gene: TRBV20-1; abundance: .; d_gene: .; j_gene: TRBJ1-6; CDR3nt: TGCAGTGCTAGAGACCGAGACTATAATTCACCCCTCCACTTT; CDR3aa: CSARDRDYNSPLHF
v_gene: TRBV9; abundance: .; d_gene: TRBD2; j_gene: TRBJ2-1; CDR3nt: TGTGCCAGCAGCGCCCGACTAGCGGGAGGGCCGGGAAATGAGCAGTTCTTC; CDR3aa: CASSARLAGGPGNEQFF
v_gene: TRBV12-3/TRBV12-4; abundance: few; d_gene: TRBD2; j_gene: TRBJ2-5; CDR3nt: TGTGCCAGCAGTCCGGGGATAGCGGGAGGCCTAGGGACCCAGTACTTC; CDR3aa: CASSPGIAGGLGTQYF
v_gene: TRBV6-1; abundance: many; d_gene: .; j_gene: TRBJ2-3; CDR3nt: TGTGCCAGCAGTGAAGGCGGCAGGGTATGGACAGATACGCAGTATTTT; CDR3aa: CASSEGGRVWTDTQYF
v_gene: TRBV7-3; abundance: .; d_gene: TRBD2; j_gene: TRBJ2-2; CDR3nt: TGTGCCAGCAGCAAACTAGCGGGGGGCACCGGGGAGCTGTTTTTT; CDR3aa: CASSKLAGGTGELFF
v_gene: TRBV7-2; abundance: many; d_gene: .; j_gene: TRBJ2-5; CDR3nt: TGTGCCAGCCGGGAACAAGAGACCCAGTACTTC; CDR3aa: CASREQETQYF
v_gene: TRBV5-1; abundance: many; d_gene: TRBD1; j_gene: TRBJ2-1; CDR3nt: TGCGCCAGCCCCTACAGGGGGATCTCCTACAATGAGCAGTTCTTC; CDR3aa: CASPYRGISYNEQFF